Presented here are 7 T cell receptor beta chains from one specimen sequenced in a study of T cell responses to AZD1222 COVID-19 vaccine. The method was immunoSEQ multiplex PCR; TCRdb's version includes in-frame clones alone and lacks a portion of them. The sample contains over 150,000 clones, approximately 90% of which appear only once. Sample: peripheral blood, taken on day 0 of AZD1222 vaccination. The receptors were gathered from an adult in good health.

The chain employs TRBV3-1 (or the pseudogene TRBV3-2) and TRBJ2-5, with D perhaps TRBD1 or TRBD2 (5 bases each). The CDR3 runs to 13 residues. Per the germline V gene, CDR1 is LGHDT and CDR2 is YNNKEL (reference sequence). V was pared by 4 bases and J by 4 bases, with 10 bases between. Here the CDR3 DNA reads TGTGCCAGCAGCCCGGGGCGGCGAGAGACCCAGTACTTC. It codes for CASSPGRRETQYF.

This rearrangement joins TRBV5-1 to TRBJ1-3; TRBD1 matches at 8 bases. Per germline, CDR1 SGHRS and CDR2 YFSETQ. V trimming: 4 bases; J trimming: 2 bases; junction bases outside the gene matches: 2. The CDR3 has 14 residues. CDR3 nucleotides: TGCGCCAGCAGCGGACAGGGTACTGGAAACACCATATATTTT. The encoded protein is CASSGQGTGNTIYF. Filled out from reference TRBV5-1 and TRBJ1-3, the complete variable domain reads KAGVTQTPRYLIKTRGQQVTLSCSPISGHRSVSWYQQTPGQGLQFLFEYFSETQRNKGNFPGRFSGRQFSNSRSEMNVSTLELGDSALYLCASSGQGTGNTIYFGEGSWLTVV.

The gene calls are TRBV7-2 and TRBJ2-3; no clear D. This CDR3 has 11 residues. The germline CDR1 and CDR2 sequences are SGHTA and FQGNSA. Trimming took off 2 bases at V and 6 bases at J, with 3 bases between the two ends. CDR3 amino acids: CASSLLDTQYF. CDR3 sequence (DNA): TGTGCCAGCAGCTTATTGGATACGCAGTATTTT.

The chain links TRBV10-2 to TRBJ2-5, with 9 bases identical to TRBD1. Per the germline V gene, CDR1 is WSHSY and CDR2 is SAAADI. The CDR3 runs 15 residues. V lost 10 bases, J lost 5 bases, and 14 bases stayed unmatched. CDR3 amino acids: CANSKNRGREETQYF. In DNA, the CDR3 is TGCGCCAACAGCAAGAACAGGGGGCGCGAGGAGACCCAGTACTTC.

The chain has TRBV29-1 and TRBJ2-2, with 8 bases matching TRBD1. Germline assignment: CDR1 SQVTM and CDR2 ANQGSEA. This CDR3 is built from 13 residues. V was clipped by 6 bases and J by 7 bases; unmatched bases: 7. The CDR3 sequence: CSVSRDRSGELFF. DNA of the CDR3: TGCAGCGTGTCCCGGGACAGGAGCGGGGAGCTGTTTTTT.

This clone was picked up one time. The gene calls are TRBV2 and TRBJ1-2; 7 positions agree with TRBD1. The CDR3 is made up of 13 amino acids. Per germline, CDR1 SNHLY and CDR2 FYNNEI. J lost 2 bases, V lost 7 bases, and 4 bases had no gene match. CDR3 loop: CASIVQGNYGYTF. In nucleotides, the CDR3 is TGTGCCAGCATTGTACAGGGGAACTATGGCTACACCTTC. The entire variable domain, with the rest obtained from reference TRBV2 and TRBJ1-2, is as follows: EPEVTQTPSHQVTQMGQEVILRCVPISNHLYFYWYRQILGQKVEFLVSFYNNEISEKSEIFDDQFSVERPDGSNFTLKIRSTKLEDSAMYFCASIVQGNYGYTFGSGTRLTVV.

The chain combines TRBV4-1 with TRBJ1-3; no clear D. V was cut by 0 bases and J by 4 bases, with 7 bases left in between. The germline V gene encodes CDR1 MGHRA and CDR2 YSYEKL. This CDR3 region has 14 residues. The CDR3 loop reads CASSQDRVGNTIYF. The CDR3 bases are TGCGCCAGCAGCCAAGACAGAGTCGGAAACACCATATATTTT.